This T cell receptor beta chain derives from a study of blood T cell repertoires in COVID-19. Study-level background: Samples taken during acute and convalescent COVID-19 were collected in the United States, Italy and Spain. Sample material is recorded as cDNA or gDNA derived from T cells, B-cell-depleted T cells, or PBMCs.

Assay: immunoSEQ multiplex PCR; the TCRdb copy retains only in-frame clones and omits some. Of roughly 700,000 clones listed, 80% to 90% are singletons. CDR3 length: 13 residues. Between the trimmed V and J ends, which lost 4 bases and 4 bases, there was a span of 11 bases. Germline CDR1 SGDLS, CDR2 YYNGEE. V gene TRBV9 combines with J gene TRBJ1-2; possibly TRBD1 for D (6 bases). The receptor was isolated from a woman aged 18 to 35 with acute or convalescent COVID-19. The source material was peripheral blood. This CDR3 is CASSSQGTYGYTF. CDR3 sequence (DNA): TGTGCCAGCAGCTCTCAGGGGACCTATGGCTACACCTTC.